This T cell receptor (beta chain) was profiled in a study of blood T cell repertoires in COVID-19. The CDR3 sequence is 13 residues long. V lost 7 bases and J 5 bases, leaving 14 bases between the germline ends. The repertoire was sequenced with immunoSEQ multiplex PCR; TCRdb's copy has only in-frame clones and lacks some. The data show tens of thousands of clones, 85% to 95% seen once. V and J are TRBV12-3 or TRBV12-4 and TRBJ1-2; D uncertain. The clonotype originates from a human donor in a cohort sampled during active COVID-19. The sequenced sample was peripheral blood. CDR3 amino acids: CASTKRGQYGYTF. The CDR3, as DNA: TGTGCCAGCACTAAAAGAGGGCAGTATGGCTACACCTTC.